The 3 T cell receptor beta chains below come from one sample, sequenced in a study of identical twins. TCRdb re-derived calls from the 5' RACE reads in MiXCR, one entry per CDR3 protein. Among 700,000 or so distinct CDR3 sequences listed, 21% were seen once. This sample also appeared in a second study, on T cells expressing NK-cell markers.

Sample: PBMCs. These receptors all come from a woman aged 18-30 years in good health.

The CDR3 bases are TGTGCCAGCAGGGGGACGGGTACCGGGGAGCTGTTTTTT. Protein product: CASRGTGTGELFF. V and J are TRBV9 and TRBJ2-2; D possibly uses TRBD1 or TRBD2 (5 bases each). CDR3 size: 13 residues. In germline, CDR1 is SGDLS, CDR2 YYNGEE. V lost 5 bases, J lost 5 bases, and 10 bases lay in between.

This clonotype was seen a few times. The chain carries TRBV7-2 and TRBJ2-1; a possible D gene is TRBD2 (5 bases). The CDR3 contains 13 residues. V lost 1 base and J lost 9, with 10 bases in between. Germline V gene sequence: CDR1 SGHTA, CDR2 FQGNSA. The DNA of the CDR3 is TGTGCCAGCAGCTTAGAAGAGGGAAGTGAGCAGTTCTTC. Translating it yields CASSLEEGSEQFF.

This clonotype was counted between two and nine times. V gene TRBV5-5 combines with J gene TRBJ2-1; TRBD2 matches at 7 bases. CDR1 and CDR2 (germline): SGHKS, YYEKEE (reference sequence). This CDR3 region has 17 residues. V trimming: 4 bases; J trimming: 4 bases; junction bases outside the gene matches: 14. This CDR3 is CASSQGGFLALYNEQFF. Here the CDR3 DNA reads TGTGCCAGCAGCCAGGGAGGGTTCCTAGCGCTATACAATGAGCAGTTCTTC.